This entry lists 17 T cell receptor beta chains sequenced from one sample in a study of T cells in Graves' hyperthyroidism and ophthalmopathy. RNA transcripts gave rise to amplified TCR beta CDR3 regions. TCR CDR3 regions were first amplified by RT-PCR with HTBI primers. TCRdb independently ran MiXCR on the multiplex PCR reads; one entry per CDR3 protein. This sample yields 300,000 to 400,000 distinct CDR3 sequences, of which approximately 15% are seen a single time; roughly 24% belongs to the top ten. Sequencing was performed on blood. These receptors all come from a woman aged 30 to 39 with Graves' hyperthyroidism.

CDR3 nucleotides: TGTGCCAGTAGTGCCAAAGCCGGGACAGCCTACGAGCAGTACTTC. Translated, it gives CASSAKAGTAYEQYF. The genes are TRBV19 and TRBJ2-7, with TRBD1 matching 7 bases. The ends lost 5 bases at V and 2 bases at J; junction bases unmatched: 9. The CDR3 runs 15 residues. Germline V lookup: CDR1 LNHDA, CDR2 SQIVND (reference sequence).

This clonotype was found a few times. V and J are TRBV10-3 and TRBJ1-2; D is perhaps TRBD1 (5 bases). V lost 10 bases, J lost 4 bases, and 13 bases lay in between. The CDR3 extends over 12 amino acids. CDR1 ENHRY and CDR2 SYGVKD come from the germline V gene. CDR3 nucleotides: TGTGCCACGGGGCCGGGGAGCTATGGCTACACCTTC. Protein: CATGPGSYGYTF.

Comments on this clonotype: One end of the junction is discordant with germline, which a read error may explain. The rearrangement links TRBV7-7 to TRBJ2-2; D is unclear. Germline CDR1 is SSHAT and CDR2 is FNYEAQ (reference sequence). This CDR3 has 14 residues. CDR3 DNA sequence: TGTGCTAGCAGCTTCTTCGCGAACACCGGGGAGCTGTTTTTT. Translated: CASSFFANTGELFF.

This clonotype was detected many times. The chain links TRBV2 to TRBJ2-7; 9 nucleotides match TRBD1. V gave up 6 bases and J gave up 3 bases; unmatched junction bases: 9. CDR3 length: 15 residues. From germline, CDR1 is SNHLY and CDR2 FYNNEI. The CDR3 DNA reads as TGTGCCAGCAGACTCCCGGGACAGGGCAACTACGAGCAGTACTTC. It yields the protein CASRLPGQGNYEQYF. The full variable domain, rest sourced from reference TRBV2 and TRBJ2-7, is EPEVTQTPSHQVTQMGQEVILRCVPISNHLYFYWYRQILGQKVEFLVSFYNNEISEKSEIFDDQFSVERPDGSNFTLKIRSTKLEDSAMYFCASRLPGQGNYEQYFGPGTRLTVT.

This clonotype occurred a few times. V is TRBV6-1 and J is TRBJ1-1; D call uncertain. The V end lost 7 bases, the J end lost 0 bases, and 15 bases lay between the germline ends. Germline-derived CDR1 and CDR2 are MNHNS and SASEGT. The CDR3 has 15 amino acids. The CDR3 DNA reads as TGTGCCAGCAATTTGGGTAGGATAATGAACACTGAAGCTTTCTTT. It codes for CASNLGRIMNTEAFF.

The V gene is TRBV10-3, the J gene TRBJ2-2, with 14 bases aligning to TRBD2. This CDR3 is 22 amino acids long. Germline trimming cut 0 bases from V and 4 bases from J; bases unmatched to any gene: 16. CDR1 ENHRY and CDR2 SYGVKD come from the germline V gene. CDR3 region: CAISESNIPSVTSGRATGELFF. CDR3 DNA sequence: TGTGCCATCAGTGAGTCGAATATCCCGTCAGTGACTAGCGGGAGGGCCACCGGGGAGCTGTTTTTT.

The sample holds many counts of this clonotype. The genes are TRBV2 and TRBJ2-4; TRBD2 matches 9 bases. The V gene end was trimmed by 0 bases and the J gene end by 3 bases; junction bases not matched to a gene: 3. The CDR3 is 16 residues long. Germline values: CDR1 SNHLY, CDR2 FYNNEI. CDR3 sequence reads: CASSEALSGSKNIQYF. In nucleotides, the CDR3 is TGTGCCAGCAGTGAAGCGCTTAGCGGGAGCAAAAACATTCAGTACTTC.

Ten or more counts support this clonotype. The rearrangement uses TRBV11-2 and TRBJ2-7; D is uncertain. This CDR3 region has 13 residues. Germline lookup yields CDR1 SGHAT and CDR2 FQNNGV. Trimming removed 3 bases at V and 5 bases at J, with 11 bases between. CDR3 loop: CASSFGYPDEQYF. The CDR3, as DNA: TGTGCCAGCAGCTTTGGGTACCCTGACGAGCAGTACTTC.

This clonotype was counted many times. The rearrangement joins TRBV12-3 or TRBV12-4 to TRBJ1-2, with a possible D match to TRBD1 (5 bases). The V gene lost 6 bases and the J gene lost 7 bases, with 18 bases spanning the gap. This CDR3 has 14 amino acids. CDR3 loop: CASSPSRAASGYTF. The CDR3 bases are TGTGCCAGCAGCCCCTCCAGGGCGGCGAGTGGCTACACCTTC.

This clonotype was recorded at least ten times. The chain employs TRBV2 and TRBJ2-1; a weak D match, TRBD1 (6 bases). Trimming pared 7 bases from V and 6 bases from J, leaving 19 bases between. The CDR3 has 15 residues. Germline lookup yields CDR1 SNHLY and CDR2 FYNNEI. As DNA, the CDR3 is TGTGCCAGCACCATGGACAGCCCGGTTTCCAATGAGCAGTTCTTC. Translation: CASTMDSPVSNEQFF.

This chain connects TRBV27 to TRBJ1-4, with 9 bases fitting TRBD1. The CDR3 totals 16 residues. Germline values: CDR1 MNHEY, CDR2 SMNVEV (reference sequence). The V gene end was trimmed by 5 bases and the J gene end by 6 bases; junction bases not matched to a gene: 10. In nucleotides, the CDR3 is TGTGCCAGCAGTACACGACAGGGGGTTCGGGATGAAAAACTGTTTTTT. It is translated as CASSTRQGVRDEKLFF.

The chain couples TRBV20-1 to TRBJ2-3; 8 positions match TRBD1. The CDR3 length is 16 residues. CDR1 is DFQATT, CDR2 SNEGSKA, per germline (reference sequence). V lost 5 bases to trimming and J lost 2 bases; unmatched junction nucleotides: 12. The CDR3 region has the DNA TGCAGTGCTGCTAAGTCGCGGACAGGGATCACAGATACGCAGTATTTT. Amino acids: CSAAKSRTGITDTQYF.

The rearrangement links TRBV12-3 or TRBV12-4 to TRBJ1-3; no clear D gene. The CDR3 covers 16 residues. V lost 6 bases, J lost 0 bases, and 15 bases lay in between. The CDR3 coding sequence is TGTGCCAGCAGCCTCGGGCCGAGCTACTCTGGAAACACCATATATTTT. Translated, it gives CASSLGPSYSGNTIYF.

This clonotype was observed at least ten times. J is TRBJ1-2 and V is TRBV28; D gene ambiguous. CDR3 length: 14 residues. CDR1 and CDR2 from the germline V gene are MDHEN and SYDVKM. The ends were cut back, 6 bases at V and 0 bases at J, with 11 bases in the middle. CDR3 nucleotides: TGTGCCAGCAGGCGACCCGCGGCTAACTATGGCTACACCTTC. Amino acid sequence: CASRRPAANYGYTF.

This clonotype was seen at least ten times. The chain links TRBV7-2 to TRBJ2-2; the match to TRBD1 covers 7 bases. After removal of 5 bases from V and 3 bases from J, the junction contained 3 bases not matched to a gene. This CDR3 is 14 amino acids long. Germline values: CDR1 SGHTA, CDR2 FQGNSA. The CDR3 protein is CASSRQGYTGELFF. DNA for the CDR3: TGTGCCAGCAGCCGACAGGGTTACACCGGGGAGCTGTTTTTT.

The chain links TRBV30 to TRBJ2-7, with TRBD2 matching 7 bases. The CDR3 consists of 14 residues. V was clipped by 8 bases and J by 6 bases; unmatched bases: 16. Germline V lookup: CDR1 GTSNPN, CDR2 SVGIG (reference sequence). CDR3 amino acids: CAGAQPGLPAEQYF. The CDR3 region has the DNA TGTGCCGGGGCCCAGCCGGGACTACCGGCCGAGCAGTACTTC.

As regards this clonotype: Sequence at one end of the junction differs from germline and may be a read error. The rearrangement links TRBV7-9 to TRBJ2-1; the match to TRBD2 covers 9 bases. The CDR3 is 15 amino acids. CDR1 and CDR2 (germline): SEHNR, FQNEAQ (reference sequence). CDR3 loop: CAGSLGAGGPNEQFF. As DNA, the CDR3 is TGTGCCGGCAGCTTAGGTGCGGGAGGGCCCAATGAGCAGTTCTTC.